These T cell receptor beta chains were read from a single sample in a study of CD8 T cells in Susac syndrome. TCRdb independently ran MiXCR on the immunoSEQ multiplex PCR reads; one entry per CDR3 protein. Here the sample spans some 180,000 distinct CDR3 sequences, just under 95% being singletons. The sample comprised CD4+ T cells from PBMCs. These receptors came from a human donor with Susac syndrome. Each CDR3 is given with its conserved first and last residue. A D gene is named only where the DNA matches it firmly. Some rows have no size entry. The others give once, few or many, or a class for an expanded clone.

NA TRBJ2-7 NA TRBV12-3/TRBV12-4 CASSFRASEQYF TGTGCCAGCAGTTTTCGAGCGAGCGAGCAGTACTTC
TRBD2 TRBJ2-5 NA TRBV14 CASSQLGLSETQYF TGTGCCAGCAGCCAACTGGGACTATCAGAGACCCAGTACTTC
TRBD2 TRBJ2-1 NA TRBV6-2/TRBV6-3 CASSYSRLAEEQFF TGTGCCAGCAGTTACTCCCGACTAGCCGAGGAGCAGTTCTTC
NA TRBJ2-3 NA TRBV29-1 CSVSGSSDTQYF TGCAGCGTTTCCGGGTCCTCAGATACGCAGTATTTT
TRBD1 TRBJ1-2 NA TRBV7-9 CASSSPDRGRYGYTF TGTGCCAGCAGCTCCCCGGACAGGGGAAGGTATGGCTACACCTTC
NA TRBJ2-1 NA TRBV28 CASSLLLGEQFF TGTGCCAGCAGTTTATTACTCGGTGAGCAGTTCTTC
NA TRBJ1-3 NA TRBV9 CASSGRRGRLSGNTIYF TGTGCCAGCAGCGGCCGGAGGGGACGGCTCTCTGGAAACACCATATATTTT
NA TRBJ2-5 NA TRBV6-6 CASRSILETQYF TGTGCCAGCAGGAGTATCCTTGAGACCCAGTACTTC
NA TRBJ2-2 NA TRBV24-1 CATSERFKGAGELFF TGTGCCACCAGTGAGAGGTTCAAGGGGGCCGGGGAGCTGTTTTTT
TRBD1 TRBJ2-2 NA TRBV9 CAGQGLSGELFF TGTGCCGGACAGGGGCTTTCCGGGGAGCTGTTTTTT
NA TRBJ2-2 NA TRBV30 CAWSVFGTGELFF TGTGCCTGGAGTGTATTTGGGACCGGGGAGCTGTTTTTT
NA TRBJ1-5 NA TRBV30 CAWSVLLGQPQHF TGTGCCTGGAGTGTACTTCTGGGCCAGCCCCAGCATTTT
TRBD1 TRBJ2-5 NA TRBV18 CASSPGTGDETQYF TGTGCCAGCTCACCCGGGACAGGGGACGAGACCCAGTACTTC
NA TRBJ1-5 NA TRBV20-1 CSGGQGNQPQHF TGCAGTGGCGGGCAGGGCAATCAGCCCCAGCATTTT
TRBD2 TRBJ2-3 few TRBV18 CASSPRTSGSTHTQYF TGTGCCAGCTCACCGCGGACTAGCGGGAGTACGCATACGCAGTATTTT
NA TRBJ1-5 NA TRBV25-1 CASSEPLGPQHF TGTGCCAGCAGTGAACCCCTCGGGCCCCAGCATTTT
NA TRBJ2-7 few TRBV5-4 CASSLNYEQYF TGTGCCAGCAGCCTGAACTACGAGCAGTACTTC
NA TRBJ1-3 NA TRBV20-1 CSARDLGRGNTIYF TGCAGTGCTAGAGATCTAGGGCGTGGAAACACCATATATTTT
NA TRBJ1-5 NA TRBV6-5 CASSPVRGQHF TGTGCCAGCAGTCCTGTGAGGGGCCAGCATTTT
TRBD1 TRBJ2-2 once TRBV9 CASSMDRASTGELFF TGTGCCAGCAGCATGGACAGGGCGAGCACCGGGGAGCTGTTTTTT
NA TRBJ2-5 NA TRBV4-3 CASSLWFQETQYF TGCGCCAGCAGCCTGTGGTTCCAAGAGACCCAGTACTTC
NA TRBJ2-7 NA TRBV28 CASSSPGPYEQYF TGTGCCAGCAGTTCCCCGGGGCCCTACGAGCAGTACTTC
NA TRBJ1-6 NA TRBV7-9 CASSQGRGSESPLHF TGTGCCAGCAGCCAGGGGAGAGGTTCGGAATCACCCCTCCACTTT
NA TRBJ2-3 once TRBV2 CASSDRNTDTQYF TGTGCCAGCAGTGACCGAAATACAGATACGCAGTATTTT
NA TRBJ2-1 NA TRBV7-9 CASSLGAGIYNEQFF TGTGCCAGCAGCTTAGGGGCAGGGATCTACAATGAGCAGTTCTTC
NA TRBJ1-3 NA TRBV29-1 CSVLTRGSGNTIYF TGCAGCGTTCTTACTAGGGGGTCTGGAAACACCATATATTTT
TRBD2 TRBJ2-3 NA TRBV24-1 CATSDSRLASLRDTQYF TGTGCCACCAGTGATTCCCGACTAGCCTCACTACGAGATACGCAGTATTTT
NA TRBJ1-1 once TRBV30 CAWTDALTNTEAFF TGTGCCTGGACTGACGCCTTGACGAACACTGAAGCTTTCTTT
TRBD1 TRBJ1-4 once TRBV20-1 CSARDGRQGNEKLFF TGCAGTGCTAGAGATGGTAGACAGGGGAATGAAAAACTGTTTTTT
NA TRBJ1-2 NA TRBV9 CASSVGGTLTNYGYTF TGTGCCAGCAGCGTAGGGGGGACACTTACTAACTATGGCTACACCTTC
NA TRBJ1-5 NA TRBV15 CATSWLNQPQHF TGTGCCACCAGCTGGTTGAATCAGCCCCAGCATTTT
TRBD1 TRBJ1-2 NA TRBV20-1 CSGQGALGYTF TGTTCAGGACAGGGGGCGCTTGGCTACACCTTC
NA TRBJ1-2 NA TRBV5-5 CASSLSEYNYGYTF TGTGCCAGCAGCTTGAGCGAATATAACTATGGCTACACCTTC
TRBD1 TRBJ1-2 NA TRBV12-3/TRBV12-4 CASRSNRGRGYTF TGTGCCAGCAGATCCAACAGGGGGCGAGGCTACACCTTC
TRBD1 TRBJ1-4 NA TRBV6-5 CASRPLTGGVVKLFF TGTGCCAGCAGGCCCTTGACAGGGGGCGTCGTAAAACTGTTTTTT
TRBD1 TRBJ1-5 NA TRBV12-3/TRBV12-4 CASSKTGGYNQPQHF TGTGCCAGCAGCAAGACAGGGGGCTACAATCAGCCCCAGCATTTT
NA TRBJ1-1 NA TRBV30 CAWSVDSGVMAEAFF TGTGCCTGGAGTGTAGACTCGGGCGTCATGGCTGAAGCTTTCTTT
NA TRBJ1-2 NA TRBV28 CASSFRNRIYGYTF TGTGCCAGCAGTTTCCGAAACAGGATTTATGGCTACACCTTC
NA TRBJ1-5 NA TRBV4-1 CASSPRKLTGPINQPQHF TGCGCCAGCAGCCCAAGAAAGTTAACAGGGCCGATCAATCAGCCCCAGCATTTT
NA TRBJ2-3 NA TRBV27 CASSHGTTDTQYF TGTGCCAGCAGTCACGGGACGACAGATACGCAGTATTTT
NA TRBJ2-1 NA TRBV9 CASSDRDTYNEQFF TGTGCCAGCAGCGACCGGGACACCTACAATGAGCAGTTCTTC
NA TRBJ2-6 NA TRBV5-1 CASSLDDILSGANVLTF TGCGCCAGCAGCTTGGATGACATTCTCTCTGGGGCCAACGTCCTGACTTTC
NA TRBJ1-5 NA TRBV20-1 CSASPSSSNQPQHF TGCAGTGCCTCCCCCAGCAGTAGCAATCAGCCCCAGCATTTT
TRBD2 TRBJ2-1 NA TRBV12-3/TRBV12-4 CASSLPPGGNNEQFF TGTGCCAGCAGTTTGCCCCCGGGAGGCAACAATGAGCAGTTCTTC
TRBD1 TRBJ2-7 once TRBV5-1 CASSPGQSPGEQYF TGCGCCAGCAGCCCGGGACAGTCCCCCGGCGAGCAGTACTTC
NA TRBJ1-1 NA TRBV19 CASSERTEAFF TGTGCCAGTAGTGAGAGAACTGAAGCTTTCTTT
NA TRBJ1-1 NA TRBV25-1 CASSDVNTEAFF TGTGCCAGCAGTGATGTGAACACTGAAGCTTTCTTT
TRBD1 TRBJ1-2 NA TRBV5-4 CASRQPGTGGYGYTF TGTGCCAGCAGACAACCCGGGACAGGGGGCTATGGCTACACCTTC
TRBD1 TRBJ1-2 NA TRBV12-3/TRBV12-4 CASSLRVGTAYGYTF TGTGCCAGCAGTTTAAGGGTCGGGACAGCCTATGGCTACACCTTC